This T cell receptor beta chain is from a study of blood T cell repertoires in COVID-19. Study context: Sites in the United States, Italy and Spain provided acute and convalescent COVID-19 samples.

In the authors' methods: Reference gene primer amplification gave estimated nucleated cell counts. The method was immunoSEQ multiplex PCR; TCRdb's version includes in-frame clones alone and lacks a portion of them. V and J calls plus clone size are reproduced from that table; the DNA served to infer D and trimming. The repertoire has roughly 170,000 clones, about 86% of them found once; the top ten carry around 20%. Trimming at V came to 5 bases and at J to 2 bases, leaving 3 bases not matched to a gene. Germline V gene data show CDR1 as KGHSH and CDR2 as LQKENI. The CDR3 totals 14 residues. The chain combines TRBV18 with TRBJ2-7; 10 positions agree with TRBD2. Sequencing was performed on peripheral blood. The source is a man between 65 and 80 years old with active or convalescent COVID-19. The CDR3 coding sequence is TGTGCCAGCTCAGCCAGCGGGAGGGCCTACGAGCAGTACTTC. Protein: CASSASGRAYEQYF.